Given below is one T cell receptor beta chain in context. The data were produced by immunoSEQ multiplex PCR, yet TCRdb's version contains in-frame clones alone and is incomplete. The sample yields some 300,000 clones, about 91% seen once. This record comes from a study of blood T cell repertoires in COVID-19. Study information: Sample material is recorded as cDNA or gDNA derived from T cells, B-cell-depleted T cells, or PBMCs.

The CDR3 has 12 amino acids. CDR1 LNHDA and CDR2 SQIVND come from the germline V gene (reference sequence). The V segment lost 10 bases and the J segment 8 bases; nucleotides outside the gene matches: 8. The chain carries TRBV19 and TRBJ2-1; 7 bases align to TRBD2. Sequencing was performed on peripheral blood. The origin of this receptor is a woman in her thirties who had recovered from COVID-19. CDR3 in DNA: TGTGCCACGGAGGGAGGGGCCTATGAGCAGTTCTTC. Amino acids: CATEGGAYEQFF.